Listed below are T cell receptor beta chains from one sample, sequenced in a study of early T cells in non-severe SARS-CoV-2 infection. TCRdb reanalysed the 5' RACE reads using MiXCR and keeps one entry per CDR3 protein. The sample yields approximately 35,000 distinct CDR3 sequences, around 4% seen once. The sequencing input was whole blood. These receptors were obtained from an adult who was a healthcare worker with PCR-confirmed SARS-CoV-2 infection or an uninfected control (not recorded which). Each CDR3 is given with its conserved first and last residue. Each record gives: D gene, V gene, clone size, J gene, CDR3 DNA, CDR3 protein. The D gene is left open where the match is weak. Not every row has a clone size; where given, it reads once, few, many or a size class.

d_call: TRBD2; v_call: TRBV3-1; clone_size: many; j_call: TRBJ2-5; cdr3_nt: TGTGCCAGCAGCCAATCCCAACCGCAGCGGGAGGGGCAAGAGACCCAGTACTTC; cdr3_aa: CASSQSQPQREGQETQYF
d_call: NA; v_call: TRBV27; clone_size: few; j_call: TRBJ2-3; cdr3_nt: TGTGCCAGCAGTTCCCACAGGGGCACAGATACGCAGTATTTT; cdr3_aa: CASSSHRGTDTQYF
d_call: TRBD2; v_call: TRBV7-2; clone_size: many; j_call: TRBJ2-7; cdr3_nt: TGTGCCAGCAGCTTAAGGAGTCTTCAAGCGGGGGGCTACGAGCAGTACTTC; cdr3_aa: CASSLRSLQAGGYEQYF
d_call: NA; v_call: TRBV20-1; clone_size: many; j_call: TRBJ1-6; cdr3_nt: TGCAGTGCTAGAGCCGGACAGCTCCACCTTAATTCACCCCTCCACTTT; cdr3_aa: CSARAGQLHLNSPLHF
d_call: NA; v_call: TRBV14; clone_size: NA; j_call: TRBJ2-3; cdr3_nt: TGTGCCAGCAGCCAACTAGCGCCCAGCACAGATACGCAGTATTTT; cdr3_aa: CASSQLAPSTDTQYF
d_call: TRBD2; v_call: TRBV4-1; clone_size: many; j_call: TRBJ2-3; cdr3_nt: TGCGCCAGCAGCCAAGAAATACTAGCGGGTGGCACAGATACGCAGTATTTT; cdr3_aa: CASSQEILAGGTDTQYF
d_call: NA; v_call: TRBV28; clone_size: many; j_call: TRBJ2-1; cdr3_nt: TGTGCCAGCAATCGAGGATCCTACAATGAGCAGTTCTTC; cdr3_aa: CASNRGSYNEQFF
d_call: TRBD1; v_call: TRBV7-6; clone_size: many; j_call: TRBJ1-6; cdr3_nt: TGTGCCAGCAGCCCGGGACAGTATAATTCACCCCTCCACTTT; cdr3_aa: CASSPGQYNSPLHF
d_call: NA; v_call: TRBV29-1; clone_size: many; j_call: TRBJ2-1; cdr3_nt: TGCAGCGTAGGGAGCCAGGGTAGAGATGAGCAGTTCTTC; cdr3_aa: CSVGSQGRDEQFF
d_call: TRBD2; v_call: TRBV20-1; clone_size: few; j_call: TRBJ2-3; cdr3_nt: TGCAGTGCTAGACCGACTCCGGGACTAGCGGGAAACGCAGATACGCAGTATTTT; cdr3_aa: CSARPTPGLAGNADTQYF
d_call: TRBD1; v_call: TRBV25-1; clone_size: few; j_call: TRBJ2-2; cdr3_nt: TGTGCCAGCAGTGAAACCACAGGGGCCCACGGGGAGCTGTTTTTT; cdr3_aa: CASSETTGAHGELFF
d_call: NA; v_call: TRBV5-1; clone_size: many; j_call: TRBJ2-6; cdr3_nt: TGCGCCAGCAGCTTGGGTAGCGGGACAGGAGTTTCCAGAGGGGCCAACGTCCTGACTTTC; cdr3_aa: CASSLGSGTGVSRGANVLTF
d_call: NA; v_call: TRBV7-6; clone_size: many; j_call: TRBJ2-5; cdr3_nt: TGTGCCAGCAGCTTAGTCCTAGCGTTACAAGAGACCCAGTACTTC; cdr3_aa: CASSLVLALQETQYF
d_call: TRBD1; v_call: TRBV27; clone_size: many; j_call: TRBJ1-5; cdr3_nt: TGTGCCAGCAGTCCCTTGACAGGGCCGGCCGGGCAGCCCCAGCATTTT; cdr3_aa: CASSPLTGPAGQPQHF
d_call: NA; v_call: TRBV6-5; clone_size: many; j_call: TRBJ2-1; cdr3_nt: TGTGCCAGCAGTTTAAACGGGCCTTCGTACAATGAGCAGTTCTTC; cdr3_aa: CASSLNGPSYNEQFF
d_call: TRBD2; v_call: TRBV6-2/TRBV6-3; clone_size: many; j_call: TRBJ2-1; cdr3_nt: TGTGCCAGCAGTCCACATCTCCTAGCGGGCTCAAGCTACAATGAGCAGTTCTTC; cdr3_aa: CASSPHLLAGSSYNEQFF
d_call: TRBD2; v_call: TRBV6-2/TRBV6-3; clone_size: NA; j_call: TRBJ2-1; cdr3_nt: TGTGCCAGCAGTTATTCACTAGCGGGGGGGCTGAATGAGCAGTTCTTC; cdr3_aa: CASSYSLAGGLNEQFF
d_call: NA; v_call: TRBV12-5; clone_size: many; j_call: TRBJ1-1; cdr3_nt: TGTGCTAGTGGTTTGGTACAGGAAGCTTTCTTT; cdr3_aa: CASGLVQEAFF
d_call: TRBD2; v_call: TRBV20-1; clone_size: many; j_call: TRBJ2-1; cdr3_nt: TGCAGTGCTATTACGGGACTAGCGGATCACAATGAGCAGTTCTTC; cdr3_aa: CSAITGLADHNEQFF
d_call: TRBD1; v_call: TRBV7-2; clone_size: many; j_call: TRBJ1-1; cdr3_nt: TGTGCCAGCAGCCCCGGGACAGGGCTATTTGAAGCTTTCTTT; cdr3_aa: CASSPGTGLFEAFF
d_call: NA; v_call: TRBV6-2/TRBV6-3; clone_size: many; j_call: TRBJ1-6; cdr3_nt: TGTGCCAGCAGTTACCGGCAGGGAAGGGTCGGGAATTCACCCCTCCACTTT; cdr3_aa: CASSYRQGRVGNSPLHF
d_call: TRBD1; v_call: TRBV28; clone_size: many; j_call: TRBJ2-7; cdr3_nt: TGTGCCAGCAGACTAGGGACAGGGGGGAGCGAGCAGTACTTC; cdr3_aa: CASRLGTGGSEQYF
d_call: NA; v_call: TRBV18; clone_size: many; j_call: TRBJ2-7; cdr3_nt: TGTGCCAGCTCACCTCCGTCACACTCCTACGAGCAGTACTTC; cdr3_aa: CASSPPSHSYEQYF
d_call: TRBD2; v_call: TRBV15; clone_size: many; j_call: TRBJ2-3; cdr3_nt: TGTGCCACCAGCAGGAGTTCCGTTAGCGGGAGGGCCGGTTATACAGATACGCAGTATTTT; cdr3_aa: CATSRSSVSGRAGYTDTQYF
d_call: NA; v_call: TRBV28; clone_size: many; j_call: TRBJ2-3; cdr3_nt: TGTGCCGGATCGGGCGGGGGCGTAGATACGCAGTATTTT; cdr3_aa: CAGSGGGVDTQYF
d_call: NA; v_call: TRBV3-1; clone_size: NA; j_call: TRBJ2-1; cdr3_nt: TGTGCCAGCAGCCAATTATCCTATGGTAATGAGCAGTTCTTC; cdr3_aa: CASSQLSYGNEQFF
d_call: NA; v_call: TRBV9; clone_size: many; j_call: TRBJ1-1; cdr3_nt: TGTGCCAGCAGCGTAGGAGGTAATCTGAACACTGAAGCTTTCTTT; cdr3_aa: CASSVGGNLNTEAFF
d_call: NA; v_call: TRBV5-5; clone_size: many; j_call: TRBJ2-5; cdr3_nt: TGTGCCAGCAGCTTGGAGGGGCGCGAGACCCAGTACTTC; cdr3_aa: CASSLEGRETQYF
d_call: NA; v_call: TRBV5-1; clone_size: many; j_call: TRBJ1-1; cdr3_nt: TGCGCCAGCAGCTTTGGGGGTTTGAACACTGAAGCTTTCTTT; cdr3_aa: CASSFGGLNTEAFF
d_call: TRBD1; v_call: TRBV7-9; clone_size: many; j_call: TRBJ2-5; cdr3_nt: TGTGCCAGCGGTGAGACAGGGACAGAGACCCAGTACTTC; cdr3_aa: CASGETGTETQYF
d_call: NA; v_call: TRBV10-3; clone_size: many; j_call: TRBJ2-3; cdr3_nt: TGTGCCATCAGTGAACGGGCTAGAACAGATACGCAGTATTTT; cdr3_aa: CAISERARTDTQYF
d_call: TRBD1; v_call: TRBV11-3; clone_size: NA; j_call: TRBJ1-1; cdr3_nt: TGTGCCAGCAGCTTTGGGACAGCGGGCCCTGAAGCTTTCTTT; cdr3_aa: CASSFGTAGPEAFF
d_call: TRBD2; v_call: TRBV10-3; clone_size: few; j_call: TRBJ2-1; cdr3_nt: TGTGCCATCAGTGAGGGACTAGCGGGAGATGAGCAGTTCTTC; cdr3_aa: CAISEGLAGDEQFF
d_call: NA; v_call: TRBV5-1; clone_size: many; j_call: TRBJ1-4; cdr3_nt: TGCGCCAGCAGCTTGGGCGAAACCCATGAAAAACTGTTTTTT; cdr3_aa: CASSLGETHEKLFF
d_call: NA; v_call: TRBV12-3/TRBV12-4; clone_size: few; j_call: TRBJ1-5; cdr3_nt: TGTGCCAGCAGTTTGAAGAGTTTTGGCGCAGCCCAGCATTTT; cdr3_aa: CASSLKSFGAAQHF
d_call: NA; v_call: TRBV9; clone_size: many; j_call: TRBJ2-2; cdr3_nt: TGTGCCAGCAGCGTCGGAAGCCCCGGGGAGCTGTTTTTT; cdr3_aa: CASSVGSPGELFF
d_call: NA; v_call: TRBV7-2; clone_size: many; j_call: TRBJ2-3; cdr3_nt: TGTGCCAGCAGCGGCGGACGACCAGATACGCAGTATTTT; cdr3_aa: CASSGGRPDTQYF
d_call: NA; v_call: TRBV29-1; clone_size: many; j_call: TRBJ2-6; cdr3_nt: TGCAGCGTTGCGATCTACACAGCCTCTGGGGCCAACGTCCTGACTTTC; cdr3_aa: CSVAIYTASGANVLTF
d_call: TRBD2; v_call: TRBV7-3; clone_size: many; j_call: TRBJ2-3; cdr3_nt: TGTGCCAGCAGCCCGAGCGGGGGACTACCCTACGGCACAGATACGCAGTATTTT; cdr3_aa: CASSPSGGLPYGTDTQYF
d_call: TRBD2; v_call: TRBV7-9; clone_size: many; j_call: TRBJ2-1; cdr3_nt: TGTGCCAGCAGCCTCGCTCGGCTAGCGGGGGTGAGGAGCTCCTACAATGAGCAGTTCTTC; cdr3_aa: CASSLARLAGVRSSYNEQFF
d_call: NA; v_call: TRBV20-1; clone_size: many; j_call: TRBJ2-7; cdr3_nt: TGCAGTGCTGACTCGACAGACCGACGCTACGAGCAGTACTTC; cdr3_aa: CSADSTDRRYEQYF
d_call: TRBD1; v_call: TRBV29-1; clone_size: NA; j_call: TRBJ2-7; cdr3_nt: TGCAGCGTTGTCGGGACAGGCTCCTACGAGCAGTACTTC; cdr3_aa: CSVVGTGSYEQYF
d_call: NA; v_call: TRBV7-6; clone_size: many; j_call: TRBJ2-7; cdr3_nt: TGTGCCAGCAGCCCATCCTTTTCGCGCGAGCAGTACTTC; cdr3_aa: CASSPSFSREQYF
d_call: NA; v_call: TRBV12-3/TRBV12-4; clone_size: many; j_call: TRBJ2-2; cdr3_nt: TGTGCCAGCAGTTTGCAGGGAACCGGGGAGCTGTTTTTT; cdr3_aa: CASSLQGTGELFF
d_call: NA; v_call: TRBV20-1; clone_size: many; j_call: TRBJ2-7; cdr3_nt: TGCAGTGCTAGGGACAGCCCCTACGAGCAGTACTTC; cdr3_aa: CSARDSPYEQYF
d_call: NA; v_call: TRBV6-6; clone_size: many; j_call: TRBJ2-6; cdr3_nt: TGTGCCAGCAGTACGACAGACTCTGGGGCCAACGTCCTGACTTTC; cdr3_aa: CASSTTDSGANVLTF
d_call: NA; v_call: TRBV30; clone_size: few; j_call: TRBJ1-2; cdr3_nt: TGTGCCTGGACAGCCACGAGCGACTATGGCTACACCTTC; cdr3_aa: CAWTATSDYGYTF
d_call: NA; v_call: TRBV6-5; clone_size: many; j_call: TRBJ1-1; cdr3_nt: TGTGCCAGCAGTTACTTTATTTCAGGGAACACTGAAGCTTTCTTT; cdr3_aa: CASSYFISGNTEAFF
d_call: TRBD1; v_call: TRBV6-2/TRBV6-3; clone_size: many; j_call: TRBJ1-5; cdr3_nt: TGTGCCAGCAGTTACTCGATAAGGGGGCGGGTTGTCAATCAGCCCCAGCATTTT; cdr3_aa: CASSYSIRGRVVNQPQHF
d_call: NA; v_call: TRBV5-1; clone_size: many; j_call: TRBJ2-7; cdr3_nt: TGCGCCAGCAGCGCGGGACAGCCCTACGAGCAGTACTTC; cdr3_aa: CASSAGQPYEQYF
d_call: NA; v_call: TRBV7-3; clone_size: many; j_call: TRBJ2-1; cdr3_nt: TGTGCCAGCAGCTCAGAGTTGGGTGAGCAGTTCTTC; cdr3_aa: CASSSELGEQFF
d_call: NA; v_call: TRBV20-1; clone_size: many; j_call: TRBJ1-3; cdr3_nt: TGCAGTGCTAGCCCCGGTACAGGCACTAAATCTGGAAACACCATATATTTT; cdr3_aa: CSASPGTGTKSGNTIYF
d_call: NA; v_call: TRBV5-1; clone_size: many; j_call: TRBJ2-7; cdr3_nt: TGCGCCAGTCACTTCGACAGTCCCTACGAGCAGTACTTC; cdr3_aa: CASHFDSPYEQYF
d_call: NA; v_call: TRBV29-1; clone_size: many; j_call: TRBJ1-5; cdr3_nt: TGCAGCGCCCAGGGTTTTGGCAATCAGCCCCAGCATTTT; cdr3_aa: CSAQGFGNQPQHF